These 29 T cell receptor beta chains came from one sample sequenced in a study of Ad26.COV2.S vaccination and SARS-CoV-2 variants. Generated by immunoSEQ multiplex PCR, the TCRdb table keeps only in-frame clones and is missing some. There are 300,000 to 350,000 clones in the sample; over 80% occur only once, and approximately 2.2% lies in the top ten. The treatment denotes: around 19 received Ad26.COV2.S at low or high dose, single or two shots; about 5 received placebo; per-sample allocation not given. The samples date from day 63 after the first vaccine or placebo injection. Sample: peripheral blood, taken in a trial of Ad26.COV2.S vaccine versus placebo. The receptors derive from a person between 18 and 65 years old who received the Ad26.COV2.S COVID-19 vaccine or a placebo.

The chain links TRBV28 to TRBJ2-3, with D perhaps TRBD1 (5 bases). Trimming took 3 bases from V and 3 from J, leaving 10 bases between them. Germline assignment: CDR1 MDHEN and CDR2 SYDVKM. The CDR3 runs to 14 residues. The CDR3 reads CASSFEQDTDTQYF. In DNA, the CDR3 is TGTGCCAGCAGTTTCGAACAGGATACAGATACGCAGTATTTT. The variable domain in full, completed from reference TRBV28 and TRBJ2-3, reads DVKVTQSSRYLVKRTGEKVFLECVQDMDHENMFWYRQDPGLGLRLIYFSYDVKMKEKGDIPEGYSVSREKKERFSLILESASTNQTSMYLCASSFEQDTDTQYFGPGTRLTVL.

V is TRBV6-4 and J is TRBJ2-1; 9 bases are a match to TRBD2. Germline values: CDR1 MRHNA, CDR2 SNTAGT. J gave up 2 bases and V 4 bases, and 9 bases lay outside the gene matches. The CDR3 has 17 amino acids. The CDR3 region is CASSASVAGGTYNEQFF. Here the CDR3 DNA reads TGTGCCAGCAGTGCTTCTGTGGCGGGGGGGACCTACAATGAGCAGTTCTTC.

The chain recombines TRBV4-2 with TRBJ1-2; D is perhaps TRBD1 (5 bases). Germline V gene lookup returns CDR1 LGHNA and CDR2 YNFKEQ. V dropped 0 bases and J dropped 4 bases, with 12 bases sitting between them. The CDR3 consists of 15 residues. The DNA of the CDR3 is TGTGCCAGCAGCCAAGATTATGGGGGTGGCTATGGCTACACCTTC. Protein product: CASSQDYGGGYGYTF.

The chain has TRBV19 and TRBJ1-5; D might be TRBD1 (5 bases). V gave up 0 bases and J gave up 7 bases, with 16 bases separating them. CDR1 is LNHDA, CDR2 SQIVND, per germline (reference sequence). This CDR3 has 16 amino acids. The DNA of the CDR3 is TGTGCCAGTAGTATAGAAACGGGACTTACGCACCAGCCCCAGCATTTT. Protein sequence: CASSIETGLTHQPQHF.

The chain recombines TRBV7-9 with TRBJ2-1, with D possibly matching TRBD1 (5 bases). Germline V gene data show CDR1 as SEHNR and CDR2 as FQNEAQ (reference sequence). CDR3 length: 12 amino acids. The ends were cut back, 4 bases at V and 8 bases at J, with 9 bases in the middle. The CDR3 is CASSYRGDEQFF. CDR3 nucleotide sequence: TGTGCCAGCAGCTATAGGGGCGATGAGCAGTTCTTC.

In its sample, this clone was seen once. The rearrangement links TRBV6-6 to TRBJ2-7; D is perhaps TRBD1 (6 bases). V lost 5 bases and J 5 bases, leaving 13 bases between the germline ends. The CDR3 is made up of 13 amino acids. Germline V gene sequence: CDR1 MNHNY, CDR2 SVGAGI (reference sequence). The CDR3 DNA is TGTGCCAGCAGTCAGACAGGAAACCACGAGCAGTACTTC. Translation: CASSQTGNHEQYF.

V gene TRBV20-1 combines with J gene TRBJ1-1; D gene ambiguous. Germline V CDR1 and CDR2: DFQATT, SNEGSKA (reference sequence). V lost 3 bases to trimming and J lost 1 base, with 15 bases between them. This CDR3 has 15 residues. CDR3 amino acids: CSASSFGRSNTEAFF. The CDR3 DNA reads TGCAGTGCTAGTAGCTTTGGACGGTCGAACACTGAAGCTTTCTTT.

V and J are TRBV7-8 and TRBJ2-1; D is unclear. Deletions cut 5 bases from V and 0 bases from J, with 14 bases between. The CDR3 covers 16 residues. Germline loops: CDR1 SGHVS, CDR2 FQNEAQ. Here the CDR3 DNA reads TGTGCCAGCAGCACCAACAAGGTCAGCTCCTACAATGAGCAGTTCTTC. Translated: CASSTNKVSSYNEQFF.

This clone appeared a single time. This CDR3 reads CASSLTPGSHEQYF. DNA of the CDR3: TGTGCCAGCAGCCTCACTCCAGGGTCCCACGAGCAGTACTTC. The gene calls are TRBV4-2 and TRBJ2-7, with a weak D call TRBD1 (5 bases). This CDR3 is 14 amino acids long. Per germline, CDR1 LGHNA and CDR2 YNFKEQ. Trimming cost V 4 bases and J 5 bases, with 15 bases left between them.

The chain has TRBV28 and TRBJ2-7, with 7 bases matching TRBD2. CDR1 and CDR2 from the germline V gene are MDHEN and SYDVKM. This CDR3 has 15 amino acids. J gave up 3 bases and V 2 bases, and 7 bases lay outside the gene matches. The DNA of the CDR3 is TGTGCCAGCAGTTTACAGGGCGGGGGTTACTACGAGCAGTACTTC. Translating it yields CASSLQGGGYYEQYF.

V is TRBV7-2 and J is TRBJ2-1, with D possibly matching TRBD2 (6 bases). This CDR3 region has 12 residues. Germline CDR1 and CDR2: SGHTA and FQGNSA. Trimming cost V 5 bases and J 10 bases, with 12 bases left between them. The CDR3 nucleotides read TGTGCCAGCAGCCCACTGCGGGGCGAGCAGTTCTTC. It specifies CASSPLRGEQFF.

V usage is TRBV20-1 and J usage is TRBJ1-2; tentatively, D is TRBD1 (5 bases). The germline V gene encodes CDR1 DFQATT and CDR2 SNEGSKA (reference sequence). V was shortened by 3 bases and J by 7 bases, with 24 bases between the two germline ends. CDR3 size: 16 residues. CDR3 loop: CSASVGGIPPLGGYTF. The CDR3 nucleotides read TGCAGTGCTAGTGTTGGGGGTATACCCCCTCTTGGTGGCTACACCTTC.

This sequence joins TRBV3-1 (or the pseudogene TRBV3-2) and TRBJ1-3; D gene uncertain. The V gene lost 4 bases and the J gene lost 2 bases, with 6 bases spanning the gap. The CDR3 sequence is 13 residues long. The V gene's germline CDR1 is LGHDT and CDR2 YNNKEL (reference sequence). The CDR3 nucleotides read TGTGCCAGCAGCCCGGACCCTGGAAACACCATATATTTT. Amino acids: CASSPDPGNTIYF.

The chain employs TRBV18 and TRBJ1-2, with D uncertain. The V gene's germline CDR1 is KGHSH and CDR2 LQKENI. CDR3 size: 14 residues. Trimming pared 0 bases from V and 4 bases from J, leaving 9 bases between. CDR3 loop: CASSPPGGFYGYTF. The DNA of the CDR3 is TGTGCCAGCTCACCACCCGGCGGATTCTATGGCTACACCTTC.

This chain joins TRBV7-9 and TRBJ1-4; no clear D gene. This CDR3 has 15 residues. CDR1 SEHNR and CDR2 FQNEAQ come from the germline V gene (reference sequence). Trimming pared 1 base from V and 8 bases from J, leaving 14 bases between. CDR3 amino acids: CASSLVPGKEEKLFF. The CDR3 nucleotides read TGTGCCAGCAGCTTAGTTCCGGGTAAAGAAGAAAAACTGTTTTTT. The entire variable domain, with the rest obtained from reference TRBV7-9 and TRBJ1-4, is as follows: DTGVSQNPRHKITKRGQNVTFRCDPISEHNRLYWYRQTLGQGPEFLTYFQNEAQLEKSRLLSDRFSAERPKGSFSTLEIQRTEQGDSAMYLCASSLVPGKEEKLFFGSGTQLSVL.

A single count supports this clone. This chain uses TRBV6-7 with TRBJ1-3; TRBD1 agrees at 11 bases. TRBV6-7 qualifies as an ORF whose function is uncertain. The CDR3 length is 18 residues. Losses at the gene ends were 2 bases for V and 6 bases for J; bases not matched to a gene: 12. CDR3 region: CASSYGSAPGQGVNTIYF. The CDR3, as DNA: TGTGCCAGCAGTTACGGTTCGGCCCCGGGACAGGGGGTAAACACCATATATTTT.

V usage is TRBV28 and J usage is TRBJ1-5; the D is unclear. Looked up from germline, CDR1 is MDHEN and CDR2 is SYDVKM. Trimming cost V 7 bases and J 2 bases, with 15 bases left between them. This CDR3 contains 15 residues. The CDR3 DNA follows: TGTGCCAGCACTTCTGGGATGGACGGCAATCAGCCCCAGCATTTT. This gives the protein CASTSGMDGNQPQHF.

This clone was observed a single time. The DNA for the CDR3 is TGTGCCAGCAGCCAAGGGACTAGCGGGAGCACAGATACGCAGTATTTT. It yields the protein CASSQGTSGSTDTQYF. This chain connects TRBV3-1 (or the pseudogene TRBV3-2) to TRBJ2-3, with TRBD2 matching over 11 bases. Per germline, CDR1 LGHDT and CDR2 YNNKEL (reference sequence). Trimming removed 1 base from V and 0 bases from J; junction bases left unmatched: 0. This CDR3 has 16 residues.

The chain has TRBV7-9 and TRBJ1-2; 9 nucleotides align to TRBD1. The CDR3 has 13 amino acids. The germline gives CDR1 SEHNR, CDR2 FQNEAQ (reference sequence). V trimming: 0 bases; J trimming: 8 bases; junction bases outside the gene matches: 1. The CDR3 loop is CASSLAGTGGYTF. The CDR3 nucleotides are TGTGCCAGCAGCTTAGCCGGGACAGGGGGCTACACCTTC.

The CDR3 sequence is CASSSYRGLYEQYF. The CDR3 DNA reads as TGTGCCAGCAGCTCATACAGGGGGCTCTACGAGCAGTACTTC. V usage is TRBV7-2 and J usage is TRBJ2-7, with 9 bases aligning to TRBD1. J gave up 3 bases and V 4 bases, and 4 bases lay outside the gene matches. This CDR3 has 14 residues. In germline, CDR1 is SGHTA, CDR2 FQGNSA.

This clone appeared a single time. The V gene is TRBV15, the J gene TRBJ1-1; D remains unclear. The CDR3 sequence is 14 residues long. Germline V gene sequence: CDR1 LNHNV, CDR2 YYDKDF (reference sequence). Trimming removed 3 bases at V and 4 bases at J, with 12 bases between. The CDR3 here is CATSSISSGTEAFF. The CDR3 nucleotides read TGTGCCACCAGCAGTATTTCCTCCGGCACTGAAGCTTTCTTT.

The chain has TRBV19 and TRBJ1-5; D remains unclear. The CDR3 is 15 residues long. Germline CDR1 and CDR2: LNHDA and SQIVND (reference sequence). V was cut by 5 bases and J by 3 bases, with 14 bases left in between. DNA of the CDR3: TGTGCCAGTAGTTCCTCGCACAGCAACAATCAGCCCCAGCATTTT. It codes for CASSSSHSNNQPQHF.

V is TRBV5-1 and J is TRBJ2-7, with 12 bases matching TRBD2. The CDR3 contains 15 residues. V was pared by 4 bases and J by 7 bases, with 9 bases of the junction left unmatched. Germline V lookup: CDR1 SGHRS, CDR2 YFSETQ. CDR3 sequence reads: CASSPSSGGAREQYF. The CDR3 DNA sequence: TGCGCCAGCAGCCCTTCTAGCGGGGGGGCCAGGGAGCAGTACTTC. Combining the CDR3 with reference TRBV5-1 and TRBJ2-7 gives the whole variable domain KAGVTQTPRYLIKTRGQQVTLSCSPISGHRSVSWYQQTPGQGLQFLFEYFSETQRNKGNFPGRFSGRQFSNSRSEMNVSTLELGDSALYLCASSPSSGGAREQYFGPGTRLTVT.

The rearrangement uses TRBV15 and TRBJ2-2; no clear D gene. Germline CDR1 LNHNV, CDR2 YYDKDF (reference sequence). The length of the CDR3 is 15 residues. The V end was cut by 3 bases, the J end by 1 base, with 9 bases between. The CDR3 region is CATSRSQMNTGELFF. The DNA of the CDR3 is TGTGCCACCAGCAGGAGTCAAATGAACACCGGGGAGCTGTTTTTT.

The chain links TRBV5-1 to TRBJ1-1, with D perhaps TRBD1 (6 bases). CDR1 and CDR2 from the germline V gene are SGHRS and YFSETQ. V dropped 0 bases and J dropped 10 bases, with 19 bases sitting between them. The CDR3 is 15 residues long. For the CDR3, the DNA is TGCGCCAGCAGCTTGGCCGCTCAGGGGAGTCGAGGAGCTTTCTTT. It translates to CASSLAAQGSRGAFF.

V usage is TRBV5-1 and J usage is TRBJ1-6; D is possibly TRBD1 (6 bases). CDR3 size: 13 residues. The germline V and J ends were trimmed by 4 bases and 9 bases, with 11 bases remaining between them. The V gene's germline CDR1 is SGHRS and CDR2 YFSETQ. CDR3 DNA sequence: TGCGCCAGCAGCGAACAGGGACGTTCACCCCTCCACTTT. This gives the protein CASSEQGRSPLHF.

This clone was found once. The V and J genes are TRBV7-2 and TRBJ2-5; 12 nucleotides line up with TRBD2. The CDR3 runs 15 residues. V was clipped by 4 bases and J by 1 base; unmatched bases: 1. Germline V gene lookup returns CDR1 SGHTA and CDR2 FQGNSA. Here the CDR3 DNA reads TGTGCCAGCAGCTGGACTAGCGGGGCCCAAGAGACCCAGTACTTC. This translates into CASSWTSGAQETQYF.

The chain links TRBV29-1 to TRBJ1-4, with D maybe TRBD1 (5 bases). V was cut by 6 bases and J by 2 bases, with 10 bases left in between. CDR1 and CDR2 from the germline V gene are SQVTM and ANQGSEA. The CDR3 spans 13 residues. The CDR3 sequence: CSVKRGTNEKLFF. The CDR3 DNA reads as TGCAGCGTGAAGCGGGGGACTAATGAAAAACTGTTTTTT.

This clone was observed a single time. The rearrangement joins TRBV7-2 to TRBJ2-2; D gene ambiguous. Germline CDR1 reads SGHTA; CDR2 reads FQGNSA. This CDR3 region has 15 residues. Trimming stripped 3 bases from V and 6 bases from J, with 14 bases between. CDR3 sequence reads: CASSFDGSSPGELFF. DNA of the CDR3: TGTGCCAGCAGCTTTGATGGGTCCTCCCCCGGGGAGCTGTTTTTT.